A single sample is the source of the 16 T cell receptor beta chains below, sequenced in a study of shared clonotypes between healthy human individuals. Data came from immunoSEQ multiplex PCR; TCRdb stores just in-frame clones and leaves some out. This sample yields about 1.1 million clones, of which 77% are seen a single time; roughly 0.83% belongs to the top ten. The sample comprised memory CD4+ T cells from PBMCs. Subset reported: CD45RA-negative fraction. Receptors originate from a man younger than 35 in good health. Some clones in this sample may be carry-over from other donors' samples.

CDR3 region: CASSLEAGRGTGELFF. DNA of the CDR3: TGCGCCAGCAGCTTGGAGGCAGGGCGGGGCACCGGGGAGCTGTTTTTT. V is TRBV5-1 and J is TRBJ2-2, with D possibly TRBD2 on 6 matching bases. Trimming removed 0 bases at V and 4 bases at J, with 13 bases between. The CDR3 is 16 amino acids. In germline, CDR1 is SGHRS, CDR2 YFSETQ.

V is TRBV29-1 and J is TRBJ1-2; D is unresolved. The ends were cut back, 3 bases at V and 8 bases at J, with 16 bases in the middle. This CDR3 contains 13 residues. Germline lookup yields CDR1 SQVTM and CDR2 ANQGSEA. The CDR3 sequence: CSVDAPLAGGYTF. The DNA of the CDR3 is TGCAGCGTTGACGCCCCCCTGGCTGGGGGCTACACCTTC. Together with reference TRBV29-1 and TRBJ1-2, the CDR3 gives the full variable domain: SAVISQKPSRDICQRGTSLTIQCQVDSQVTMMFWYRQQPGQSLTLIATANQGSEATYESGFVIDKFPISRPNLTFSTLTVSNMSPEDSSIYLCSVDAPLAGGYTFGSGTRLTVV.

This clone was counted once. The rearrangement links TRBV2 to TRBJ1-1; D gene ambiguous. The CDR3 runs 11 residues. Trimming left V 6 bases short and J 5 bases short, with 7 bases between. Germline values: CDR1 SNHLY, CDR2 FYNNEI. The CDR3 coding sequence is TGTGCCAGCAGGGCCGGGACTGAAGCTTTCTTT. It specifies CASRAGTEAFF.

This chain uses TRBV7-8 with TRBJ1-1; the D is unclear. CDR1 SGHVS and CDR2 FQNEAQ come from the germline V gene. Trimming took off 3 bases at V and 8 bases at J, with 10 bases between the two ends. This CDR3 is built from 12 residues. CDR3 amino acids: CASSFTETEAFF. The CDR3 nucleotides are TGTGCCAGCAGCTTTACAGAAACCGAAGCTTTCTTT.

The rearrangement uses TRBV5-4 and TRBJ2-3; D call uncertain. From germline, CDR1 is SGHNT and CDR2 YYREEE (reference sequence). The CDR3 runs 13 residues. V lost 4 bases to trimming and J lost 4 bases, with 10 bases between them. DNA for the CDR3: TGTGCCAGCAGCCGAGCGCGGTCAGATACGCAGTATTTT. Residues: CASSRARSDTQYF.

The V call is TRBV4-3, the J call TRBJ2-1; 10 positions agree with TRBD1. J was trimmed by 3 bases and V by 3 bases; bases with no gene match: 8. Per germline, CDR1 LGHNA and CDR2 YSLEER. The CDR3 loop spans 17 amino acids. CDR3 sequence (DNA): TGCGCCAGCAGCCAGGACTGGACAGGGGGTAGCTACAATGAGCAGTTCTTC. Residues: CASSQDWTGGSYNEQFF.

The gene calls are TRBV5-1 and TRBJ2-5; D unclear. The V gene's germline CDR1 is SGHRS and CDR2 YFSETQ. Trimming took off 0 bases at V and 3 bases at J, with 9 bases between the two ends. There are 14 residues in the CDR3. The CDR3 bases are TGCGCCAGCAGCTTGGGGCAGCCAGAAGAGACCCAGTACTTC. Encoded protein: CASSLGQPEETQYF.

The CDR3 is CASSPLAGRGKTQYF. In nucleotides, the CDR3 is TGCGCCAGCAGCCCACTAGCGGGGCGGGGGAAGACCCAGTACTTC. The gene calls are TRBV5-1 and TRBJ2-5, with TRBD2 matching 10 bases. CDR3 length equals 15 residues. With 4 bases clipped from V and 6 bases from J, the junction kept 9 bases outside the gene matches. Germline CDR1 reads SGHRS; CDR2 reads YFSETQ.

The chain employs TRBV11-3 and TRBJ2-1; 9 nucleotides match TRBD2. Germline V gene lookup returns CDR1 SGHNT and CDR2 YENEEA. After removal of 5 bases from V and 5 bases from J, the junction contained 7 bases not matched to a gene. The CDR3 loop spans 15 amino acids. CDR3 sequence reads: CASSHGTSRDNEQFF. The CDR3 DNA sequence: TGTGCCAGCAGCCACGGGACTAGCCGCGACAATGAGCAGTTCTTC.

In regard to this clone: Given a far larger clone just one base away, this is likely a sequencing read error. Other DNA variants within this sample encode the same CDR3. The V and J genes are TRBV30 and TRBJ1-2; D unclear. The V gene's germline CDR1 is GTSNPN and CDR2 SVGIG (reference sequence). The CDR3 has 12 residues. The CDR3 nucleotides are TGTGCCTGGACCATGGACGGCGGAGGCTATACCTTC. This translates into CAWTMDGGGYTF.

The chain couples TRBV11-2 to TRBJ2-7; the D gene is possibly TRBD2 (6 bases). V was clipped by 1 base and J by 3 bases, with 19 bases between them. Germline V gene data show CDR1 as SGHAT and CDR2 as FQNNGV. CDR3 length: 17 amino acids. Here the CDR3 DNA reads TGTGCCAGCAGCTTAGCGCCGCGGGGATCTGCGCTCTACGAGCAGTACTTC. Translating gives CASSLAPRGSALYEQYF.

The rearrangement uses TRBV4-2 and TRBJ2-1; 7 nucleotides agree with TRBD2. In germline, CDR1 is LGHNA, CDR2 YNFKEQ. The trim removed 1 base at V and 4 bases at J, leaving 7 bases unmatched. CDR3 length: 16 amino acids. The CDR3 protein is CASSQGEGGDYNEQFF. The CDR3 DNA reads TGTGCCAGCAGCCAAGGGGAGGGTGGGGATTACAATGAGCAGTTCTTC.

The gene calls are TRBV28 and TRBJ2-3; either TRBD1 or TRBD2 may fit D (5 bases each). The CDR3 has 13 amino acids. Between the trimmed V and J ends, which lost 4 bases and 3 bases, there was a span of 8 bases. CDR1 is MDHEN and CDR2 is SYDVKM in the germline V gene. For the CDR3, the DNA is TGTGCCAGCAGTTGGGGCGGGACAGATACGCAGTATTTT. It is translated as CASSWGGTDTQYF.

CDR3 sequence: CASSIYGRGDEKLFF. DNA of the CDR3: TGTGCCAGTAGTATATACGGGCGAGGAGATGAAAAACTGTTTTTT. This chain joins TRBV19 and TRBJ1-4, with D unclear. Germline V gives CDR1 LNHDA, CDR2 SQIVND (reference sequence). Deletions cut 2 bases from V and 6 bases from J, with 13 bases between. This CDR3 contains 15 residues.

V and J are TRBV11-2 and TRBJ2-3, with unresolved D. Germline CDR1 is SGHAT and CDR2 is FQNNGV. V was shortened by 3 bases and J by 3 bases, with 10 bases between the two germline ends. This CDR3 has 14 residues. CDR3 DNA sequence: TGTGCCAGCAGCTTTAGGACCCAAACAGATACGCAGTATTTT. This gives the protein CASSFRTQTDTQYF.

The chain combines TRBV15 with TRBJ2-5, with D maybe TRBD2 (6 bases). The CDR3 is 13 amino acids. Germline CDR1 is LNHNV and CDR2 is YYDKDF (reference sequence). The V gene lost 1 base and the J gene lost 5 bases, with 8 bases spanning the gap. CDR3 sequence (DNA): TGTGCCACCAGCAGAGGCCGGGGGGAGACCCAGTACTTC. Its protein is CATSRGRGETQYF.